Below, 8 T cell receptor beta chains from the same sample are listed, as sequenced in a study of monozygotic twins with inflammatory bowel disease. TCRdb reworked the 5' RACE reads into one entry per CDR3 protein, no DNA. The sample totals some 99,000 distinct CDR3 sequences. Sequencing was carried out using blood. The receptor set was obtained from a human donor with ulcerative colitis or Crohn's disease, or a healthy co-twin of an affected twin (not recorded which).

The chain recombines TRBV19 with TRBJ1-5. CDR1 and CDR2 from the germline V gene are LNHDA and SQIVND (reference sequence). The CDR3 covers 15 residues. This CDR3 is CASRPAVPEGQPQHF.

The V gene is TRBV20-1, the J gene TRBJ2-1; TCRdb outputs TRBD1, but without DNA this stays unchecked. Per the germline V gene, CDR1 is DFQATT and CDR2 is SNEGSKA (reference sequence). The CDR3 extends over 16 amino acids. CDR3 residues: CSASAGGTGRENEQFF.

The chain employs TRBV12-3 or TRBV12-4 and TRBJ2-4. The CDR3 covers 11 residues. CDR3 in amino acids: CASSLRNIQYF.

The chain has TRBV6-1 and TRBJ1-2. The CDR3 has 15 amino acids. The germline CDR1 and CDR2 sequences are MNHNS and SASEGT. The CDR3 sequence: CASSKNRAANYGYTF.

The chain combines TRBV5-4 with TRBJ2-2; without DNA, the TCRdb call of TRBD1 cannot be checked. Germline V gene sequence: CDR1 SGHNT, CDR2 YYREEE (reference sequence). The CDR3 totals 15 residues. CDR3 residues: CASSYNRDRAGELFF. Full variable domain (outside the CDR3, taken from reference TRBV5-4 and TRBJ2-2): ETGVTQSPTHLIKTRGQQVTLRCSSQSGHNTVSWYQQALGQGPQFIFQYYREEENGRGNFPPRFSGLQFPNYSSELNVNALELDDSALYLCASSYNRDRAGELFFGEGSRLTVL.

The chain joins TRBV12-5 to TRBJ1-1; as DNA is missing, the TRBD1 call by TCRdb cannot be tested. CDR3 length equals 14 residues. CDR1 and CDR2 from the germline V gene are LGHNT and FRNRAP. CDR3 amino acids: CASGALGLRGEAFF. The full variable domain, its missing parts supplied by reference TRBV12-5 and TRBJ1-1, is DARVTQTPRHKVTEMGQEVTMRCQPILGHNTVFWYRQTMMQGLELLAYFRNRAPLDDSGMPKDRFSAEMPDATLATLKIQPSEPRDSAVYFCASGALGLRGEAFFGQGTRLTVV.

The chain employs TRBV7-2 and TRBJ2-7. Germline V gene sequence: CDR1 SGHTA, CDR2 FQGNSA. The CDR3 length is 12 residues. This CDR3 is CASSLVPHEQYF.

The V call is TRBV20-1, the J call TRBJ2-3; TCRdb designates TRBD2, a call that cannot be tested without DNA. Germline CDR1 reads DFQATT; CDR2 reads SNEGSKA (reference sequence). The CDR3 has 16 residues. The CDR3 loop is CSAIPSGRSSTDTQYF.